The TCR beta chain under discussion was sequenced for a study of cytomegalovirus exposure and HLA in healthy donors. This clone showed up just once. The PCR had 60 Vbeta and 13 Jbeta primers. The assay was immunoSEQ multiplex PCR, and TCRdb's table has in-frame clones only and misses some. Of under 200,000 clones in the sample, roughly four fifths were seen once. The origin of this receptor is a woman younger than 35 in good health and CMV-seronegative. Sample: PBMCs.

CDR3 in amino acids: CASSLGESSYNEQFF. The CDR3 bases are TGTGCCAGCAGCTTAGGGGAGAGCTCCTACAATGAGCAGTTCTTC. V usage is TRBV11-2 and J usage is TRBJ2-1, with D possibly being TRBD2 (5 bases). CDR1 and CDR2 from the germline V gene are SGHAT and FQNNGV. V lost 1 base and J lost 0, with 7 bases in between. The CDR3 runs 15 residues.